A selection of T cell receptor beta chains follows, all from one sample in a study of PD-L1 blockade in urothelial cancer. Libraries were prepared by immunoSEQ multiplex PCR; TCRdb keeps only in-frame clonotypes and omits some of them. The sample yields 50,000 to 65,000 clones, just over 85% seen once. The sample consisted of PBMCs, taken around atezolizumab (anti-PD-L1) treatment. These receptors were collected from a man aged 45 to 65 with urothelial cancer. CDR3s include the opening cysteine and the closing phenylalanine or tryptophan. The order of the fields is clone size, J gene, V gene, D gene, CDR3 DNA, CDR3 protein. The D gene is left open where the match is weak. Clone size appears in some rows only: once, few, many, or a class for an expanded clone.

>-|TRBJ2-6|TRBV14|-
TGTGCCAGCAGCCACACTAAGGGGGTGACTGGGGCCAACGTCCTGACTTTC
CASSHTKGVTGANVLTF
>-|TRBJ1-1|TRBV28|-
TGTGCCAGCAGTTTACCAGGGGCGAGCGGAGCTTTCTTT
CASSLPGASGAFF
>-|TRBJ1-1|TRBV9|-
TGTGCCAGCAGCGTAGGGGGACTGGCGTGGGCCGCGAACACTGAAGCTTTCTTT
CASSVGGLAWAANTEAFF
>-|TRBJ2-7|TRBV9|TRBD2
TGTGCCAGCAGCGTAGTGGGGGGGGGCGAGCAGTACTTC
CASSVVGGGEQYF
>-|TRBJ2-2|TRBV11-1|TRBD2
TGTGCCAGCAGCTCTAGCGGGGCGAACACCGGGGAGCTGTTTTTT
CASSSSGANTGELFF
>-|TRBJ2-1|TRBV4-2|TRBD2
TGTGCCAGCAGCCAAGATGAGAGCGGGAGGGCCAAAAATGAGCAGTTCTTC
CASSQDESGRAKNEQFF
>-|TRBJ1-6|TRBV19|-
TGTGCCAGTAGTATAGTGAATTTCGGTTCACCCCTCCACTTT
CASSIVNFGSPLHF
>-|TRBJ2-2|TRBV28|-
TGTGCCAGCAGCGCCCCCCGGGGGCGGGGGTCCGGGGAGCTGTTTTTT
CASSAPRGRGSGELFF
>-|TRBJ2-2|TRBV5-1|TRBD1
TGCGCCAGCAGCCCTCGGACAGGCGACACCGGGGAGCTGTTTTTT
CASSPRTGDTGELFF
>once|TRBJ2-7|TRBV7-2|TRBD2
TGTGCCAGCAGCTTAGGCCTAGCGGGCAGTAGGGAGCAGTACTTC
CASSLGLAGSREQYF
>-|TRBJ1-6|TRBV28|-
TGTGCCAGCAGTTTACTACAGTATAATTCACCCCTCCACTTT
CASSLLQYNSPLHF
>-|TRBJ2-7|TRBV6-5|TRBD2
TGTGCCAGCAGTCACAACCCCGGCGGGAGAGGCGAGCAGTACTTC
CASSHNPGGRGEQYF
>-|TRBJ2-1|TRBV9|TRBD2
TGTGCCAGCAGCGTAGTTGGTAGCGGGAGTAGAAATGAGCAGTTCTTC
CASSVVGSGSRNEQFF
>-|TRBJ1-6|TRBV28|-
TGTGCCAGCAGTTTACCAGGGGTTGGGAATTCACCCCTCCACTTT
CASSLPGVGNSPLHF
>-|TRBJ1-5|TRBV2|-
TGTGCCAGCAGTGTTGGACAGAATCAGCCCCAGCATTTT
CASSVGQNQPQHF
>-|TRBJ2-2|TRBV4-1|TRBD1
TGCGCCAGCAGCCATGGACAGGGGCAGGGCGGGGAGCTGTTTTTT
CASSHGQGQGGELFF
>-|TRBJ2-7|TRBV11-2|-
TGTGCCAGCAGCTTAAGCTTTAGAACACAGACCTACGAGCAGTACTTC
CASSLSFRTQTYEQYF
>-|TRBJ2-7|TRBV7-2|TRBD2
TGTGCCAGCAGCTTATCTGTGTTAGCGGGAGGACACGAGCAGTACTTC
CASSLSVLAGGHEQYF
>-|TRBJ2-4|TRBV28|TRBD1
TGTGCCAGCAGTCCCAGACAGGGTAGAAACATTCAGTACTTC
CASSPRQGRNIQYF
>-|TRBJ1-5|TRBV2|TRBD1
TGTGCCAGCAGTGTGACAGGGACTCAGCCCCAGCATTTT
CASSVTGTQPQHF
>-|TRBJ2-3|TRBV19|TRBD2
TGTGCCAGTAGTTCCCGGACTAGCGGAAGCACAGATACGCAGTATTTT
CASSSRTSGSTDTQYF
>-|TRBJ2-5|TRBV5-1|-
TGCGCCAGCAGCTTGGCAGGGTCGGAGACCCAGTACTTC
CASSLAGSETQYF
>-|TRBJ2-4|TRBV2|TRBD1
TGTGCCAGCAGTGAACCCCGACAGGGGGATCCAAAAACTCTAGCCAAAAACATTCAGTACTTC
CASSEPRQGDPKTLAKNIQYF
>once|TRBJ2-7|TRBV27|TRBD2
TGTGCCAGCAGGAGTCTTGGGGGGGTGACCTACGAGCAGTACTTC
CASRSLGGVTYEQYF
>-|TRBJ1-5|TRBV28|-
TGTGCCAGCAGTCTGTCTTATAGCAATCAGCCCCAGCATTTT
CASSLSYSNQPQHF
>-|TRBJ2-7|TRBV10-2|TRBD2
TGCGCCAGCAGTGAGCATCCCGGGACTAGCATATCCTACGAGCAGTACTTC
CASSEHPGTSISYEQYF
>-|TRBJ1-2|TRBV19|TRBD1
TGTGCCAGTAGTTCCCGGACAGGGGAACGAGGCTATGGCTACACCTTC
CASSSRTGERGYGYTF
>-|TRBJ2-5|TRBV19|TRBD2
TGTGCCAGTAGTATGATGGCGGGAGGATTGGAGACCCAGTACTTC
CASSMMAGGLETQYF
>once|TRBJ1-1|TRBV5-1|-
TGCGCCAGCAGCTTGGGGGGCATGAACACTGAAGCTTTCTTT
CASSLGGMNTEAFF
>-|TRBJ2-7|TRBV28|TRBD2
TGTGCCAGCAGTTTCGGGCTAGCGGGAGGCCACCGGGGGTACGAGCAGTACTTC
CASSFGLAGGHRGYEQYF
>once|TRBJ1-3|TRBV7-2|TRBD1
TGTGCCAGCAGCTTCCGACCGACAGGGGCTGGAAACACCATATATTTT
CASSFRPTGAGNTIYF
>-|TRBJ2-1|TRBV15|TRBD2
TGTGCCACCAGCAGAGCCCGGGGGATGCGCGGGAGCAATGAGCAGTTCTTC
CATSRARGMRGSNEQFF
>-|TRBJ2-2|TRBV5-1|-
TGCGCCAGCAGCTCGGACGGGGACACCGGGGAGCTGTTTTTT
CASSSDGDTGELFF
>-|TRBJ1-2|TRBV9|TRBD1
TGTGCCAGCAGCGGGGGACAGCGGCAAGTCGGCTACACCTTC
CASSGGQRQVGYTF
>-|TRBJ2-1|TRBV11-2|-
TGTGCCAGCAGTCGGGAGTGGAGCTCCTACAATGAGCAGTTCTTC
CASSREWSSYNEQFF
>-|TRBJ2-7|TRBV28|TRBD1
TGTGCCGGAGGGACAGGGCCCTACGAGCAGTACTTC
CAGGTGPYEQYF
>-|TRBJ2-1|TRBV5-1|-
TGCGCCAGCAGCGGTGGGTCAGGGCTGGAGGGCAATGAGCAGTTCTTC
CASSGGSGLEGNEQFF
>-|TRBJ1-2|TRBV19|-
TGTGCCAGTAGTATAGTGGGCCACAAGGAACTGGGCTACACCTTC
CASSIVGHKELGYTF
>-|TRBJ1-3|TRBV7-2|-
TGTGCCAGCAGCAAGGACTCGAGCTCTGGAAACACCATATATTTT
CASSKDSSSGNTIYF
>-|TRBJ2-1|TRBV9|TRBD1
TGTGCCAGCAGCGTAGACCCCAGGGGGAAATACAATGAGCAGTTCTTC
CASSVDPRGKYNEQFF
>-|TRBJ2-1|TRBV9|-
TGTGCCAGCAGCCTCGAGCAATGGAATGAGCAGTTCTTC
CASSLEQWNEQFF
>once|TRBJ2-4|TRBV30|-
TGTGCCTGGAGTTACCCCGAGGGCGACATTCAGTACTTC
CAWSYPEGDIQYF
>-|TRBJ2-2|TRBV11-3|-
TGTGCCAGCAGCCCGTTGGCTCTCGGGGAGCTGTTTTTT
CASSPLALGELFF
>-|TRBJ2-7|TRBV15|-
TGTGCCACCAGCAGAGATGGGGGGGGGCTAGCTAACGAGCAGTACTTC
CATSRDGGGLANEQYF
>-|TRBJ1-1|TRBV5-1|-
TGCGCCAGCAGCTTGGTAGGGGTTGGCATGAACACTGAAGCTTTCTTT
CASSLVGVGMNTEAFF
>-|TRBJ2-5|TRBV15|-
TGTGCCACCAGCAGTGGAGGGTTCCAGGAGACCCAGTACTTC
CATSSGGFQETQYF
>-|TRBJ2-3|TRBV5-1|-
TGCGCCAGCAGCTTACGGGACACAGATACGCAGTATTTT
CASSLRDTDTQYF
>-|TRBJ1-6|TRBV7-2|TRBD1
TGTGCCAGCAGCCCCAGACAGGGGACGGGATATAATTCACCCCTCCACTTT
CASSPRQGTGYNSPLHF
>few|TRBJ1-1|TRBV6-6|TRBD1
TGTGCCAGCAGCGACAGGGCTAACACTGAAGCTTTCTTT
CASSDRANTEAFF
>-|TRBJ2-7|TRBV27|TRBD2
TGTGCCAGCAGGGGGAGGGACGGCATACGGTCCTACGAGCAGTACTTC
CASRGRDGIRSYEQYF
>-|TRBJ2-1|TRBV7-9|-
TGTGCCAGCAGCTTAGGTTGGCAGGGGTTGGGTGAGCAGTTCTTC
CASSLGWQGLGEQFF
>-|TRBJ1-6|TRBV7-9|-
TGTGCCAGCAGCTTACTCCAGTATAATTCACCCCTCCACTTT
CASSLLQYNSPLHF
>once|TRBJ2-7|TRBV7-2|-
TGTGCCAGCAGCGTAGTGGCGGGTAGCTCCTACGAGCAGTACTTC
CASSVVAGSSYEQYF
>-|TRBJ2-1|TRBV10-3|TRBD2
TGTGCCATCGGACTAGCGGGAGGGCCCTATGAGCAGTTCTTC
CAIGLAGGPYEQFF
>-|TRBJ2-1|TRBV9|TRBD2
TGTGCCAGCAACAAAGCGGGAGTATCCTACAATGAGCAGTTCTTC
CASNKAGVSYNEQFF